This note documents a single TCR beta chain sequence. This clonotype came up a few times. Its antigen specificity is not known. It has no much larger one-base neighbor in the sample; base qualities were not kept. These data come from a study of Graves' ophthalmopathy and Graves' hyperthyroidism (dated by TCRdb to 2017 to 2018). Notes on the research overall: Hyperthyroidism was defined as stable when no progression to ophthalmopathy occurred within 18 months of follow-up. The study used signatures of the TCR beta repertoire to tell Graves' ophthalmopathy apart from Graves' hyperthyroidism and to predict which patients would progress to ophthalmopathy. In total, over 130 blood samples were TCR-sequenced: 43 ophthalmopathy, some 80 hyperthyroidism and some 17 hyperthyroidism-to-ophthalmopathy patients. To explore V-J signatures that distinguish ophthalmopathy from hyperthyroidism, a discovery set of about a hundred patients was enrolled, made up of 40 to 45 with ophthalmopathy and under 65 with stable hyperthyroidism. The independent validation cohort included about 19 hyperthyroidism patients plus 17 patients who later progressed from hyperthyroidism to ophthalmopathy. In roughly 6 hyperthyroidism patients, T-cell repertoires of thyroid tissue and blood were compared. Following sampling, methimazole starting at 30 mg daily was administered to hyperthyroidism patients, and high-dose intravenous methylprednisolone was administered to ophthalmopathy patients. Study-wide conclusions, independent of this receptor: Sample size was not predetermined statistically, and investigators were not blinded to group allocation. In validation, the model predicted ophthalmopathy progression with about 71% sensitivity and about 77% specificity; some twelve predicted patients were CT-confirmed with GO in a median of approximately 6.5 months. Among expanded thyroid clonotypes with frequency above 0.001, most also showed up in blood, which suggests that blood repertoires may reflect the thyroid immune response. Ophthalmopathy was separated from stable hyperthyroidism by the 13-signature model with about 90% sensitivity and roughly 83% specificity in cross-validation and with 80%/75% in the test set.

Hyperthyroidism patients were newly diagnosed, were aged 18 to 65 years, and had a disease duration under 2 months. Anyone with other autoimmune diseases, uncontrolled infections, pregnancy or lactation was excluded from the study. Clinical symptoms, serum thyroxine, TRAb, thyroid ultrasound and orbital computed tomography formed the basis of the diagnosis. Trizol reagent was used to extract the total RNA, and its quality was then checked on an Agilent 2100 Bioanalyzer. The cysteine opens and the phenylalanine closes a CDR3 of 14 amino acids. Of the read, only the CDR3 DNA is kept; its 42 bases are in frame from base 1. Relative to germline, V is 4 bases shorter and J is 4 bases shorter, with 15 bases between their ends. The germline V gene supplies CDR1 SGHDT and CDR2 YYEEEE. For repertoire sequencing, the TCR beta CDR3 regions were amplified from RNA transcripts. The first round of RT-PCR was done with HTBI primers and the Qiagen OneStep RT-PCR kit, and was followed by a second round of multiplex PCR, then size selection and purification. Libraries were sequenced on an Illumina HiSeq2000 using paired-end 100 bp reads. In the original analysis: SOAPnuke was used to process the reads, removing any read that contained adapters or uncalled bases, had a mean Phred below 15, or lacked an exact match to the constant primer or identifier. High-quality paired reads were merged with COPE v1.2.5. Each unique nucleotide sequence was defined as a clonotype, and clonotypes were aligned to IMGT TRB V, D and J references with MiTCR v1.1. The analysis was limited to V-J combinations with a frequency above 0.0001, which together covered over 98% of repertoires. A TCR clonal expansion and chaos score per V-J combination was defined as the ratio of F50 clonal expansion to chaos observed in the TCRdist matrix. Welch's t-statistics and random forest were used to reduce the features to 10 to 15 V-J combinations, which were then used as input to a naive Bayes classifier. Thyroid-blood repertoire similarity was quantified with the Morisita-Horn index. The public reads were run again by TCRdb, first through fastp at Q25 and then through MiXCR, and only productive beta chains were kept. Every distinct CDR3 protein forms one entry, paired with its most common genes and DNA. These V and J calls rely on TCRdb rather than the paper's analysis. This sample comprises about 1.1 million distinct CDR3 sequences, about two fifths of them detected only once. The top ten clones comprise around 10% of the sample.

This receptor was obtained from an adult man with Graves' hyperthyroidism. This receptor chain uses TRBV5-6 and TRBJ2-7, with the D segment possibly TRBD1 or TRBD2, each aligning over 5 bases. The specimen sequenced was peripheral blood or thyroid tissue (not recorded which). Read as DNA, the sequence is TGTGCCAGCAGCAACTGGGGGAGACAATACGAGCAGTACTTC. This translates into CASSNWGRQYEQYF.